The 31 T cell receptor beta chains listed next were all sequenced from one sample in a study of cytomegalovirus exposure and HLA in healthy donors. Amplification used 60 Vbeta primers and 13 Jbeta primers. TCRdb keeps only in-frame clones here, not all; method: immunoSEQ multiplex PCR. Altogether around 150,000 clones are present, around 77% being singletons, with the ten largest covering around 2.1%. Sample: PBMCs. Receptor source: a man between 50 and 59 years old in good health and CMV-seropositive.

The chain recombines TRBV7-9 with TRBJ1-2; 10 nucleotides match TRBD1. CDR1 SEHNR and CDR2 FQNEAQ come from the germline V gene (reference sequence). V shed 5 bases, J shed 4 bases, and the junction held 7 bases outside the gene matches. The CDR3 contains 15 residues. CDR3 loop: CASSLRQGAVYGYTF. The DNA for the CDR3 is TGTGCCAGCAGCCTTCGACAGGGGGCGGTCTATGGCTACACCTTC.

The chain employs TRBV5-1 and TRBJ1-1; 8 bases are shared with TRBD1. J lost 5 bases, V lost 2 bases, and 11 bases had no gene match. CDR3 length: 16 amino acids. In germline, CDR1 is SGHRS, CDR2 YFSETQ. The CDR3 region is CASSFQTGALVTEAFF. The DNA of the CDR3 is TGCGCCAGCAGCTTTCAGACAGGGGCACTTGTTACTGAAGCTTTCTTT.

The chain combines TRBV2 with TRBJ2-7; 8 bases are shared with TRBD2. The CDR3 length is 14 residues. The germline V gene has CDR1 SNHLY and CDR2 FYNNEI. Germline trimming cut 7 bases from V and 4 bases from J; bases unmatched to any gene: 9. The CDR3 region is CASKLAGGTYEQYF. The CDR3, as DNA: TGTGCCAGCAAGTTGGCGGGGGGAACTTACGAGCAGTACTTC.

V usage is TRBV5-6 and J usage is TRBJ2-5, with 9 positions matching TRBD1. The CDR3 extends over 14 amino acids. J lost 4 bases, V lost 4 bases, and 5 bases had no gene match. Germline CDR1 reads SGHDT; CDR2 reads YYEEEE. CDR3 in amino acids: CASSGGTGRETQYF. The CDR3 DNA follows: TGTGCCAGCAGCGGAGGGACAGGGAGAGAGACCCAGTACTTC.

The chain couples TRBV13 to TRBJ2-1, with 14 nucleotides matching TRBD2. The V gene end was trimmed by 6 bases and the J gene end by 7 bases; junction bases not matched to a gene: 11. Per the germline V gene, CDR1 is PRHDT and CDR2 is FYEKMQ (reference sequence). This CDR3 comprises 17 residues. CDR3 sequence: CASSWGLAGALSNEQFF. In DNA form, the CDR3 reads TGTGCCAGCAGTTGGGGACTAGCGGGGGCATTGTCGAATGAGCAGTTCTTC. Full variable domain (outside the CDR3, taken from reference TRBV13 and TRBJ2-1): AAGVIQSPRHLIKEKRETATLKCYPIPRHDTVYWYQQGPGQDPQFLISFYEKMQSDKGSIPDRFSAQQFSDYHSELNMSSLELGDSALYFCASSWGLAGALSNEQFFGPGTRLTVL.

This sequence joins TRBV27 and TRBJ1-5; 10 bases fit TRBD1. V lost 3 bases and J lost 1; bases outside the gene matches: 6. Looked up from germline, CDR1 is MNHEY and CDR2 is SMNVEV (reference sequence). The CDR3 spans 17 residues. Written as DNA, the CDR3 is TGTGCCAGCAGTTTCTTGGGACAGGGGCAGAGCAATCAGCCCCAGCATTTT. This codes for CASSFLGQGQSNQPQHF.

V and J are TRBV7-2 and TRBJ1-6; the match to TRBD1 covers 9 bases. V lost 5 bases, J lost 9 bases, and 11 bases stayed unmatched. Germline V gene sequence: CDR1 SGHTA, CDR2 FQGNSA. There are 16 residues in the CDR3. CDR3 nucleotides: TGTGCCAGCAGCGTAATTGTGGGACAGGGCCTTTCACCCCTCCACTTT. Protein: CASSVIVGQGLSPLHF.

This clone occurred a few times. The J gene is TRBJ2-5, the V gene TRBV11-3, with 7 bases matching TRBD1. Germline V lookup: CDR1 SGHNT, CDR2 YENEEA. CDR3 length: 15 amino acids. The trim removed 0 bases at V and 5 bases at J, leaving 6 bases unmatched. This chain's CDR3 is CASSLETGPWETQYF. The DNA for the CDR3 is TGTGCCAGCAGCTTAGAGACAGGGCCTTGGGAGACCCAGTACTTC.

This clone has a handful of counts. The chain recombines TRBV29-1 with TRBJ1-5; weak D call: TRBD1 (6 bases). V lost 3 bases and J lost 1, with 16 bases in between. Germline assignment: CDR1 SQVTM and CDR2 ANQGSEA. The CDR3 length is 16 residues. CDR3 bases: TGCAGCGTTGATAGGGAAGGGGGGGAGAGCAATCAGCCCCAGCATTTT. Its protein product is CSVDREGGESNQPQHF.

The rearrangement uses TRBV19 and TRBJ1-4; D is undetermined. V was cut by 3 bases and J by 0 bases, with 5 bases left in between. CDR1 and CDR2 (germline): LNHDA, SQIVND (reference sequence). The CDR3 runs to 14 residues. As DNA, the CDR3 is TGTGCCAGTAGTATCAGTGCAACTAATGAAAAACTGTTTTTT. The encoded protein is CASSISATNEKLFF.

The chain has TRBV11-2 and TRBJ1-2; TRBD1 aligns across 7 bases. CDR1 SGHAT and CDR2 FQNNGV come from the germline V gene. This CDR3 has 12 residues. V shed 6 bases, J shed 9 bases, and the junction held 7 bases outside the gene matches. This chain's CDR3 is CASRKTGESYTF. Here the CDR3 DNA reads TGTGCCAGCAGGAAAACAGGGGAAAGCTACACCTTC.

CDR3 nucleotide sequence: TGTGCCAGCAGCTTACTGGCCGCTTTTGAGACCCAGTACTTC. Its protein product is CASSLLAAFETQYF. The chain links TRBV7-8 to TRBJ2-5; D remains unclear. Per the germline V gene, CDR1 is SGHVS and CDR2 is FQNEAQ. V was pared by 2 bases and J by 5 bases, with 12 bases between. The CDR3 runs to 14 residues.

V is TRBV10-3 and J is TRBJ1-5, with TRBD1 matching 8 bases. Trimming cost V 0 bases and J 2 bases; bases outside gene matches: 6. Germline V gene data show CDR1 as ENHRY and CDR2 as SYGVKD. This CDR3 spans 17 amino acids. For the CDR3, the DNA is TGTGCCATCAGTGAGTCAACAGGGGGAAGAGGCAATCAGCCCCAGCATTTT. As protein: CAISESTGGRGNQPQHF.

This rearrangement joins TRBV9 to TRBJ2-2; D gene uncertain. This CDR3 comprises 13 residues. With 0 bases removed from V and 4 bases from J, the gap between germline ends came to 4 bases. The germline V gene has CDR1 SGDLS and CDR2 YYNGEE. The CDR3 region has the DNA TGTGCCAGCAGCGTAGGAGGCACCGGGGAGCTGTTTTTT. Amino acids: CASSVGGTGELFF.

The CDR3 nucleotides read TGTGCCAGCAAATCATCCTCTACTATCTCTTACGAGCAGTACTTC. Its protein is CASKSSSTISYEQYF. The chain employs TRBV28 and TRBJ2-7, with no clear D. CDR3 size: 15 residues. The germline V and J ends were trimmed by 7 bases and 4 bases, with 20 bases remaining between them. Germline assignment: CDR1 MDHEN and CDR2 SYDVKM.

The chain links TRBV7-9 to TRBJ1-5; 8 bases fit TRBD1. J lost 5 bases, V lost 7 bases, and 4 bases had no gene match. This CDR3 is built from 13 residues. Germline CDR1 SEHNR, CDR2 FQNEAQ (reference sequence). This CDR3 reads CASTETGDQPQHF. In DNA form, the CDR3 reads TGTGCCAGCACCGAGACAGGGGATCAGCCCCAGCATTTT.

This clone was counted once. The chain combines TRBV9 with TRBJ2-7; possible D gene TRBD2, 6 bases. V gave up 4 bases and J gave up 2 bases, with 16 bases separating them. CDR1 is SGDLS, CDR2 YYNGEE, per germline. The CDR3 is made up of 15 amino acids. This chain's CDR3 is CASSPAGGIPYEQYF. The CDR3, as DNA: TGTGCCAGCAGCCCCGCCGGGGGTATACCCTACGAGCAGTACTTC.

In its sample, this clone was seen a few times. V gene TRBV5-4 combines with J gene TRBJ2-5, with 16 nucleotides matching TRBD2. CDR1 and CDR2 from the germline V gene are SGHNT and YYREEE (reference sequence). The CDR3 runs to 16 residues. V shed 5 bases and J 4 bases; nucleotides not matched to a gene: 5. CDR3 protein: CASRRGTSGGAETQYF. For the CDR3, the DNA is TGTGCCAGCAGGCGCGGGACTAGCGGGGGGGCAGAGACCCAGTACTTC.

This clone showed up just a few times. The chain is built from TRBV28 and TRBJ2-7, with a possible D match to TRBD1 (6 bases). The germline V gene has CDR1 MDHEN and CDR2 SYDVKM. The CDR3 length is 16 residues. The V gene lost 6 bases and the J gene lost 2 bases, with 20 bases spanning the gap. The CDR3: CASSRHGQKTTYEQYF. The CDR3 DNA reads TGTGCCAGCAGCCGCCACGGACAGAAGACAACCTACGAGCAGTACTTC. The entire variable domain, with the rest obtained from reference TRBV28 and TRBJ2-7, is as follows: DVKVTQSSRYLVKRTGEKVFLECVQDMDHENMFWYRQDPGLGLRLIYFSYDVKMKEKGDIPEGYSVSREKKERFSLILESASTNQTSMYLCASSRHGQKTTYEQYFGPGTRLTVT.

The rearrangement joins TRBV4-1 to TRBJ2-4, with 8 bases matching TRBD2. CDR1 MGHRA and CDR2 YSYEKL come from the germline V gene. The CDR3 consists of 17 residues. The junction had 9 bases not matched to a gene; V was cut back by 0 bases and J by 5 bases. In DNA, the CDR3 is TGCGCCAGCAGCCAAGAAGACGGGGGGGCCCTCCAAAACATTCAGTACTTC. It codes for CASSQEDGGALQNIQYF.

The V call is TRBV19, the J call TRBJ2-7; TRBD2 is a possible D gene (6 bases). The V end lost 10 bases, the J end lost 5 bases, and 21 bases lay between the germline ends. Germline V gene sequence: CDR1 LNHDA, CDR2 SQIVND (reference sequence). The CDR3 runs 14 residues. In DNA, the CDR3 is TGTGCCACCGCCCCAACGACAAGGAGGGACGAGCAGTACTTC. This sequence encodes CATAPTTRRDEQYF.

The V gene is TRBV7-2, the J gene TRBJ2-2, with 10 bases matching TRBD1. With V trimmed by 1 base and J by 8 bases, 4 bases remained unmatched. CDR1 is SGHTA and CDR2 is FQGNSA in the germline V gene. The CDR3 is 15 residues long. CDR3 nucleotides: TGTGCCAGCAGCTTAGGGACAGGGGGACGGGGGGAGCTGTTTTTT. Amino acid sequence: CASSLGTGGRGELFF.

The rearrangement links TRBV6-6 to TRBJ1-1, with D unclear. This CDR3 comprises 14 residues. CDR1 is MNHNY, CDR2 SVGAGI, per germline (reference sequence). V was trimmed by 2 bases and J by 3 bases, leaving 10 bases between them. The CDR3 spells CASSYAPGYTEAFF. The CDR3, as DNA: TGTGCCAGCAGTTACGCCCCGGGGTACACTGAAGCTTTCTTT.

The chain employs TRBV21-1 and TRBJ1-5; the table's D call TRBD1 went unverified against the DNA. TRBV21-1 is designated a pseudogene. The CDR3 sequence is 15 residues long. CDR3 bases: TGTGCCAGCAGCAAAGAACAGGATAGGGGTCAGCCCCAGCATTTT. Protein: CASSKEQDRGQPQHF.

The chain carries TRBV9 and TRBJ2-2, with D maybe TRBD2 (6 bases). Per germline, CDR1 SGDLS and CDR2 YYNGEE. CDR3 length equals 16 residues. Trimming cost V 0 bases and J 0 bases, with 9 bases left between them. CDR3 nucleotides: TGTGCCAGCAGCGTAGACGGAGGGGCGAACACCGGGGAGCTGTTTTTT. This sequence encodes CASSVDGGANTGELFF.

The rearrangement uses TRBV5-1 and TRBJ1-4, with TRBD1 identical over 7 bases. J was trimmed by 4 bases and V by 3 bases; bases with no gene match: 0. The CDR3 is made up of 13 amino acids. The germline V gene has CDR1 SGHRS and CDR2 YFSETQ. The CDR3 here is CASSSGGNEKLFF. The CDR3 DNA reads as TGCGCCAGCAGCTCAGGGGGTAATGAAAAACTGTTTTTT.

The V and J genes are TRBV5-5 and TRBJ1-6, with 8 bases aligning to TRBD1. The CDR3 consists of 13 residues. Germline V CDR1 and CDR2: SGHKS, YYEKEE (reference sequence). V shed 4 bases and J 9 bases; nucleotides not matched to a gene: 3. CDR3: CASSPDRGSPLHF. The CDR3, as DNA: TGTGCCAGCAGCCCAGACAGGGGTTCACCCCTCCACTTT.

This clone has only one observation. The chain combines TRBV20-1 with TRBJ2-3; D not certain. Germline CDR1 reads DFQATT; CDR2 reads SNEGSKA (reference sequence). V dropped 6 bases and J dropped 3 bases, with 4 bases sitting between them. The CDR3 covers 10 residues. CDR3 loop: CSANTDTQYF. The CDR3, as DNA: TGCAGTGCCAATACAGATACGCAGTATTTT.

The CDR3 here is CAWTTGGSYTGELFF. The CDR3 DNA reads as TGTGCCTGGACCACAGGGGGCTCGTACACCGGGGAGCTGTTTTTT. The chain uses TRBV30 and TRBJ2-2, with 9 bases aligning to TRBD1. The V segment lost 4 bases and the J segment 3 bases; nucleotides outside the gene matches: 6. The CDR3 is 15 residues long. Germline CDR1 reads GTSNPN; CDR2 reads SVGIG (reference sequence).

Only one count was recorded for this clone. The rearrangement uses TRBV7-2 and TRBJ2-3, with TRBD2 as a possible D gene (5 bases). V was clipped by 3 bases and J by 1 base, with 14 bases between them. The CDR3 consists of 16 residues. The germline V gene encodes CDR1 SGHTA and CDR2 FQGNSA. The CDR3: CASSFAFSSGTDTQYF. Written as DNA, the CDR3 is TGTGCCAGCAGCTTCGCCTTCAGTAGCGGCACAGATACGCAGTATTTT.

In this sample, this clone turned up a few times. CDR3 in amino acids: CASSQEQGSGANVLTF. The DNA for the CDR3 is TGCGCCAGCAGCCAGGAACAGGGCTCTGGGGCCAACGTCCTGACTTTC. The rearrangement joins TRBV4-3 to TRBJ2-6, with D maybe TRBD1 (6 bases). V was cut by 3 bases and J by 0 bases, with 9 bases left in between. The CDR3 runs to 16 residues. Germline lookup yields CDR1 LGHNA and CDR2 YSLEER.